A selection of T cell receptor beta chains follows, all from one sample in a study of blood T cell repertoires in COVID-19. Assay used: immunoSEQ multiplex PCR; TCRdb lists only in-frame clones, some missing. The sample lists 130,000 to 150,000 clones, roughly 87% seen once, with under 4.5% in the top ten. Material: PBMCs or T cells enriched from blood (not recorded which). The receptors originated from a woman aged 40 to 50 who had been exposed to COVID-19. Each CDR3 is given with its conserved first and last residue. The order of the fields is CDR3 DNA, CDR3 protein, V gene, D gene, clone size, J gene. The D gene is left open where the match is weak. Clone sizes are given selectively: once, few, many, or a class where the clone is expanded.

TGTGCCAGCAGTTACACAGGGGGGGAAAAACTGTTTTTT	CASSYTGGEKLFF	TRBV6-5	TRBD1	.	TRBJ1-4
TGCAGTGCGTGGACAGGGCTTGGCTACACCTTC	CSAWTGLGYTF	TRBV20-1	TRBD1	.	TRBJ1-2
TGTGCCAGCAGCCGGACCCAGGGGGCTGCGGGCGGGGAGCTGTTTTTT	CASSRTQGAAGGELFF	TRBV7-3	TRBD1	.	TRBJ2-2
TGTGCCAGCAGCCAACGACGTAGCGGGACTAGCACAGATACGCAGTATTTT	CASSQRRSGTSTDTQYF	TRBV7-2	TRBD2	.	TRBJ2-3
TGCAGTGCTAGTCGGTCTACCAAAGAGACCCAGTACTTC	CSASRSTKETQYF	TRBV20-1	.	.	TRBJ2-5
TGCGCCAGCAGCCAAGATCCCCAGGGTGAAGCTTTCTTT	CASSQDPQGEAFF	TRBV4-1	.	.	TRBJ1-1
TGCGCCAGCAGCGTGGACAGAGACTACGAGCAGTACTTC	CASSVDRDYEQYF	TRBV5-1	.	.	TRBJ2-7
TGCGCCAGCAGCCAAGATGAGCAGCCCCTCGGAGACTACGAGCAGTACTTC	CASSQDEQPLGDYEQYF	TRBV4-1	.	few	TRBJ2-7
TGTGCCAGTAGTATAACAGGGGCCTACGAGCAGTACTTC	CASSITGAYEQYF	TRBV19	TRBD1	.	TRBJ2-7
TGCGCCAGCAGCTTGTTTAGGGGGAATGAGCAGTTCTTC	CASSLFRGNEQFF	TRBV5-1	.	.	TRBJ2-1
TGTGCCAGCAGCCAAGTGTCGCAGGGGGCTTCAGGCTATGGCTACACCTTC	CASSQVSQGASGYGYTF	TRBV3-1/TRBV3-2	TRBD1	.	TRBJ1-2
TGTGCCAGCAGCAATACTAGCGGGAGTTCGTACGAGCAGTACTTC	CASSNTSGSSYEQYF	TRBV28	TRBD2	.	TRBJ2-7
TGTGCCAGCAGCCCTAATAGCGGGGGGATATCCTACAATGAGCAGTTCTTC	CASSPNSGGISYNEQFF	TRBV11-2	TRBD2	.	TRBJ2-1
TGTGCCAGCGAGAGACTTAACAGCAATCAGCCCCAGCATTTT	CASERLNSNQPQHF	TRBV2	.	.	TRBJ1-5
TGTGCCAGCAGTTTCGGACAGGGACCTCAAGTGAATACGCAGTATTTT	CASSFGQGPQVNTQYF	TRBV6-5	TRBD1	.	TRBJ2-3
TGTGCCAGCAGTCAGGACAGGGGGCTGCGCTATGGCTACACCTTC	CASSQDRGLRYGYTF	TRBV6-5	TRBD1	.	TRBJ1-2
TGTGCCACCGTAACCGGTTCTGCTGGAAACACCATATATTTT	CATVTGSAGNTIYF	TRBV24-1	.	.	TRBJ1-3
TGTGCCAGCAGCCCGTCCAGACGGGACAGGGGGCTTGGCTATGGCTACACCTTC	CASSPSRRDRGLGYGYTF	TRBV13	TRBD1	.	TRBJ1-2
TGTGCCAGCAGTCCGACAGGGTGGAGCACTGAAGCTTTCTTT	CASSPTGWSTEAFF	TRBV28	TRBD1	.	TRBJ1-1
TGTGCCATCAGTGACGCAGGGGTTTACAATGAGCAGTTCTTC	CAISDAGVYNEQFF	TRBV10-3	.	.	TRBJ2-1
TGTGCCAGCAGTAGGGACTCTTACAATGAGCAGTTCTTC	CASSRDSYNEQFF	TRBV6-2/TRBV6-3	.	.	TRBJ2-1
TGTGCCAGCTCACCGACAGGGGGCGATTCACCCCTCCACTTT	CASSPTGGDSPLHF	TRBV18	TRBD1	few	TRBJ1-6
TGTGCCAGCAGCTCAGATTTTCCGTTCAACACTGAAGCTTTCTTT	CASSSDFPFNTEAFF	TRBV7-9	.	once	TRBJ1-1
TGTGCCAGCTCCCAGGGCCTCCAAGAGACCCAGTACTTC	CASSQGLQETQYF	TRBV6-5	.	.	TRBJ2-5
TGCGCCAGCAGCTTGGCGCTTAGCGGGGGGGCTGGGGGAGATACGCAGTATTTT	CASSLALSGGAGGDTQYF	TRBV5-1	TRBD2	.	TRBJ2-3
TGCGCCAGCAGCGTAGGGACTAGCGGCACAGATACGCAGTATTTT	CASSVGTSGTDTQYF	TRBV5-1	TRBD2	.	TRBJ2-3
TGTGCCAGCAGCCTGACAGGGGACACTGAAGCTTTCTTT	CASSLTGDTEAFF	TRBV7-3	TRBD1	.	TRBJ1-1
TGTGCCAGCAGCACATTAGCGGGAGGGCCCCCCAATGAGCAGTTCTTC	CASSTLAGGPPNEQFF	TRBV5-4	TRBD2	.	TRBJ2-1
TGTGCCAGCAGTCGGGGGGCTTTCTTT	CASSRGAFF	TRBV7-9	.	.	TRBJ1-1
TGTGCCAGCAGTGTTGCAGGTAATCAGCCCCAGCATTTT	CASSVAGNQPQHF	TRBV2	.	.	TRBJ1-5
TGTGCCAGCAGCTTTGGGCGGGAGGGCCACTACGAGCAGTACTTC	CASSFGREGHYEQYF	TRBV7-2	TRBD2	.	TRBJ2-7
TGTGCCAGCAGCCCCCGCAGTGTTAACTACGCGAACACCGGGGAGCTGTTTTTT	CASSPRSVNYANTGELFF	TRBV7-7	.	.	TRBJ2-2
TGTGCCAGCAGCTTAGATCGGGCGGGAGGAAGCAATGAGCAGTTCTTC	CASSLDRAGGSNEQFF	TRBV11-3	TRBD2	.	TRBJ2-1